Presented here are 14 T cell receptor beta chains from one specimen sequenced in a study of T cell responses to AZD1222 COVID-19 vaccine. TCRdb keeps only in-frame clones here, not all; method: immunoSEQ multiplex PCR. The data hold over 120,000 clones, with more than 90% observed a single time. The sample here was peripheral blood, taken on day 0 of AZD1222 vaccination. These receptor sequences come from an adult in good health.

This sequence joins TRBV28 and TRBJ1-2; TRBD1 matches at 8 bases. The germline gives CDR1 MDHEN, CDR2 SYDVKM. This CDR3 is built from 13 residues. V lost 2 bases and J lost 10; bases outside the gene matches: 6. CDR3 nucleotides: TGTGCCAGCAGTTTAAGCCAGGGGGCGCACTACACCTTC. This encodes CASSLSQGAHYTF.

The chain combines TRBV6-5 with TRBJ1-2; 9 bases line up with TRBD1. Germline V gives CDR1 MNHEY, CDR2 SVGAGI. This CDR3 spans 14 amino acids. V lost 6 bases and J lost 5; bases outside the gene matches: 7. This chain's CDR3 is CASRIPGQGYGYTF. The CDR3 DNA reads as TGTGCCAGCAGAATACCGGGACAGGGATATGGCTACACCTTC.

The chain is built from TRBV24-1 and TRBJ2-2; weak D call: TRBD2 (7 bases). This CDR3 contains 16 residues. The germline V gene encodes CDR1 KGHDR and CDR2 SFDVKD. Trimming removed 4 bases at V and 3 bases at J, with 14 bases between. The CDR3 here is CATSDLRGAYTGELFF. DNA of the CDR3: TGTGCCACCAGTGACTTACGGGGGGCGTACACCGGGGAGCTGTTTTTT.

CDR3 residues: CASSISGHTNTEAFF. CDR3 DNA sequence: TGTGCCAGTAGTATCTCCGGGCACACGAACACTGAAGCTTTCTTT. The rearrangement uses TRBV19 and TRBJ1-1; unclear D gene. Trimming pared 3 bases from V and 1 base from J, leaving 12 bases between. Germline-derived CDR1 and CDR2 are LNHDA and SQIVND (reference sequence). The CDR3 spans 15 residues.

The chain is built from TRBV7-9 and TRBJ2-3, with a tentative D call TRBD1 (5 bases). The CDR3 contains 15 residues. The ends were cut back, 2 bases at V and 3 bases at J, with 12 bases in the middle. Germline CDR1 is SEHNR and CDR2 is FQNEAQ (reference sequence). The CDR3 loop is CASSLSGWRTDTQYF. The CDR3 nucleotides read TGTGCCAGCAGCTTATCAGGGTGGCGGACAGATACGCAGTATTTT.

This rearrangement joins TRBV28 to TRBJ1-2; the D gene is possibly TRBD1 (5 bases). This CDR3 is 11 amino acids long. Germline CDR1 and CDR2: MDHEN and SYDVKM. Trimming removed 5 bases from V and 8 bases from J, with 9 bases in between. Here the CDR3 DNA reads TGTGCCAGCAGTCAAAGGGGCGGCTACACCTTC. This encodes CASSQRGGYTF.

The chain links TRBV5-6 to TRBJ2-2; 8 positions match TRBD1. CDR1 SGHDT and CDR2 YYEEEE come from the germline V gene. V lost 5 bases to trimming and J lost 1 base; unmatched junction nucleotides: 4. There are 15 residues in the CDR3. The CDR3 coding sequence is TGTGCCAGCAGTTTCGGGACAGGGAACACCGGGGAGCTGTTTTTT. Translation gives CASSFGTGNTGELFF.

This chain links TRBV6-5 with TRBJ2-5, with D uncertain. There are 15 residues in the CDR3. V lost 4 bases, J lost 0 bases, and 12 bases lay in between. Germline V CDR1 and CDR2: MNHEY, SVGAGI. The CDR3 sequence is CASSFTASYQETQYF. The CDR3, as DNA: TGTGCCAGCAGTTTTACGGCTTCGTACCAAGAGACCCAGTACTTC.

The chain is built from TRBV5-6 and TRBJ1-2; D is unresolved. Trimming cost V 0 bases and J 8 bases, with 14 bases left between them. The length of the CDR3 is 14 residues. Germline V gene lookup returns CDR1 SGHDT and CDR2 YYEEEE. The CDR3 protein is CASSLGWSSHGYTF. CDR3 coding DNA: TGTGCCAGCAGCTTGGGGTGGTCTAGTCACGGCTACACCTTC.

Concerning this clone itself: The same CDR3 also results from other DNA sequences found in this sample. The chain carries TRBV28 and TRBJ1-2, with 11 bases that match TRBD1. Germline CDR1 is MDHEN and CDR2 is SYDVKM. This CDR3 spans 13 amino acids. V lost 9 bases to trimming and J lost 5 bases; unmatched junction nucleotides: 5. The DNA of the CDR3 is TGTGCCAGTCGGACAGGGGGCGGGTATGGCTACACCTTC. Translating gives CASRTGGGYGYTF.

The chain has TRBV19 and TRBJ1-2; tentative D call: TRBD1 (5 bases). With 5 bases removed from V and 3 bases from J, the gap between germline ends came to 13 bases. This CDR3 contains 14 residues. CDR1 LNHDA and CDR2 SQIVND come from the germline V gene (reference sequence). The DNA of the CDR3 is TGTGCCAGTAGTTGGGGAAGAGGGGACTATGGCTACACCTTC. Residues: CASSWGRGDYGYTF.

This clone was counted a single time. The V call is TRBV5-1, the J call TRBJ1-2, with a tentative D call TRBD1 (6 bases). The V and J ends lost 6 bases and 3 bases respectively, with 21 bases between them. Germline V gene sequence: CDR1 SGHRS, CDR2 YFSETQ. There are 16 residues in the CDR3. CDR3 coding DNA: TGCGCCAGCACCAGAATTCCAGGGACATTCGACTATGGCTACACCTTC. As protein: CASTRIPGTFDYGYTF.

This chain connects TRBV5-8 to TRBJ1-1; perhaps TRBD1 as D (5 bases). Trimming left V 6 bases short and J 2 bases short, with 14 bases between. Germline CDR1 SGHTS, CDR2 YDEGEE. This CDR3 comprises 14 residues. The CDR3 nucleotides are TGTGCCAGCAAAATATTCAGGGAAAACACTGAAGCTTTCTTT. Translating gives CASKIFRENTEAFF.

The chain links TRBV29-1 to TRBJ1-1, with D unresolved. CDR1 is SQVTM and CDR2 is ANQGSEA in the germline V gene. Trimming removed 4 bases from V and 5 bases from J, with 17 bases in between. This CDR3 spans 14 amino acids. The CDR3 DNA reads as TGCAGCGTTGCAGCTTCTCCGGGCCGAACTGAAGCTTTCTTT. This gives the protein CSVAASPGRTEAFF.